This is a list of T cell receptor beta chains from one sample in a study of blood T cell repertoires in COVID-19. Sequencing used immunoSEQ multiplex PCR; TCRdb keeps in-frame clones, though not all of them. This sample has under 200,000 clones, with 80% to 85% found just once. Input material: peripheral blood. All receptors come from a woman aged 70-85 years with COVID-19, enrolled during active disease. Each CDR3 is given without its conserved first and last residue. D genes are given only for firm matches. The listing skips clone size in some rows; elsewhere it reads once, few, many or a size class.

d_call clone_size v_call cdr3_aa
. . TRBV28 ASSLQASRTGELF
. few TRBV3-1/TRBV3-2 ASSQDTGQRKTQY
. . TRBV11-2 ASSSDDSPLH
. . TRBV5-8 ASSLGTTRRGYEQY
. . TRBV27 ASGTGPSYNEQF
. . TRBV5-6 ASRETRNRDQH
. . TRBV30 AWSSGRRTEAF
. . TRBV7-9 ASSLGQFNQPQH
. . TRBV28 ASSKDSHGYT
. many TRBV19 ATAGQTYEQY
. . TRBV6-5 ASSSVPYNSPLH
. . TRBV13 ASSLFGNGANVLT
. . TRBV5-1 ASSLGQDGYT
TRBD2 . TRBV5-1 ASSWRESDNEQF
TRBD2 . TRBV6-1 ASSEGGRGETQY
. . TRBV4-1 ASSQDSFRNEQF
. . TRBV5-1 ASSLKETNTEAF
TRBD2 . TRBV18 ASSTTSGSNHEQF
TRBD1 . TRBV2 ASSEQGQGTEAF
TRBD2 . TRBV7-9 ASGLAGGSYEQY
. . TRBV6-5 ASSYGQDQETQY
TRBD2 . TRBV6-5 ASSPSGGAKNIQY
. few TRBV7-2 ASSLFGNQGNEQF
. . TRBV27 ASREGHYEQY
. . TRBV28 ASSLRQVNTEAF
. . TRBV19 ASSIAFRSRDYGYT